These 10 T cell receptor beta chains share one sample of origin, sequenced in a study of T cell repertoires in cytomegalovirus infection. These TCRs' antigens remain unknown. TCRdb re-called the reads through MiXCR, storing one row per CDR3 protein. This sample yields around 500,000 distinct CDR3 sequences, of which roughly 42% are seen a single time; approximately 40% belongs to the top ten. The sequenced sample was cultured PBMCs, obtained from culture after CMV antigen stimulation. Source of these receptors: a human donor in good health (CMV status not recorded). Some clones in this sample may be carry-over from other donors' samples.

The J gene is TRBJ1-1, the V gene TRBV28, with D tentatively TRBD1 (6 bases). V lost 6 bases and J 7 bases, leaving 18 bases between the germline ends. The germline gives CDR1 MDHEN, CDR2 SYDVKM. There are 14 residues in the CDR3. For the CDR3, the DNA is TGTGCCAGCAGCACCCCCGGGGGGGCCCTTGAAGCTTTCTTT. Its protein product is CASSTPGGALEAFF.

The J gene is TRBJ2-5, the V gene TRBV5-1; 7 nucleotides agree with TRBD2. Germline V gene sequence: CDR1 SGHRS, CDR2 YFSETQ. The CDR3 totals 15 residues. Unmatched junction bases numbered 8, after V lost 0 bases and J lost 6 bases. CDR3 coding DNA: TGCGCCAGCAGCTTGGAGGGTCAGGGAGGGAAGACCCAGTACTTC. As protein: CASSLEGQGGKTQYF.

The table lists this clonotype with a few counts. The genes are TRBV7-9 and TRBJ2-3; D not certain. This CDR3 is built from 13 residues. Trimming left V 5 bases short and J 6 bases short, with 12 bases between. Germline V lookup: CDR1 SEHNR, CDR2 FQNEAQ (reference sequence). Written as DNA, the CDR3 is TGTGCCAGCAGCCCACCACAAAGGGATACGCAGTATTTT. Amino acids: CASSPPQRDTQYF.

The V call is TRBV12-3 or TRBV12-4, the J call TRBJ2-7, with 9 bases matching TRBD2. V was clipped by 8 bases and J by 0 bases; unmatched bases: 5. The CDR3 is 14 amino acids. The CDR3 DNA is TGTGCCAGCCGCGGGAGGGAGAGCTCCTACGAGCAGTACTTC. It yields the protein CASRGRESSYEQYF.

The chain combines TRBV7-2 with TRBJ1-6; TRBD1 agrees at 7 bases. With 1 base clipped from V and 7 bases from J, the junction kept 10 bases outside the gene matches. Germline lookup yields CDR1 SGHTA and CDR2 FQGNSA. The CDR3 loop spans 17 amino acids. For the CDR3, the DNA is TGTGCCAGCAGCTTAGTCCGAGACAGGGTGACGAATTCACCCCTCCACTTT. Protein product: CASSLVRDRVTNSPLHF.

This chain connects TRBV5-5 to TRBJ2-2; unclear D gene. Per germline, CDR1 SGHKS and CDR2 YYEKEE (reference sequence). V was shortened by 1 base and J by 1 base, with 8 bases between the two germline ends. The CDR3 contains 15 residues. As DNA, the CDR3 is TGTGCCAGCAGCTTGTTCCCAGGGAACACCGGGGAGCTGTTTTTT. Translated: CASSLFPGNTGELFF.

This clonotype was detected many times. This sequence joins TRBV7-2 and TRBJ2-7; D is undetermined. V was clipped by 1 base and J by 4 bases, with 2 bases between them. The germline gives CDR1 SGHTA, CDR2 FQGNSA. The CDR3 sequence is 11 residues long. In DNA form, the CDR3 reads TGTGCCAGCAGCTTAGAGTACGAGCAGTACTTC. This encodes CASSLEYEQYF. Drawing the rest from reference TRBV7-2 and TRBJ2-7, the complete variable domain is GAGVSQSPSNKVTEKGKDVELRCDPISGHTALYWYRQSLGQGLEFLIYFQGNSAPDKSGLPSDRFSAERTGGSVSTLTIQRTQQEDSAVYLCASSLEYEQYFGPGTRLTVT.

The chain recombines TRBV12-3 or TRBV12-4 with TRBJ2-1; TRBD1 might be the D (6 bases). V dropped 6 bases and J dropped 3 bases, with 9 bases sitting between them. The length of the CDR3 is 13 residues. The CDR3 DNA is TGTGCCAGCAGGCCAGGGGACTACAATGAGCAGTTCTTC. Translating it yields CASRPGDYNEQFF.

This chain uses TRBV20-1 with TRBJ2-7; TRBD2 agrees at 8 bases. Germline V CDR1 and CDR2: DFQATT, SNEGSKA (reference sequence). V was pared by 4 bases and J by 5 bases, with 7 bases of the junction left unmatched. The CDR3 has 13 residues. The CDR3 DNA reads as TGCAGTGCTACGAGACGGGGGGGAAACGAGCAGTACTTC. Translation: CSATRRGGNEQYF.

The chain employs TRBV10-3 and TRBJ1-2; tentative D call: TRBD1 (5 bases). Germline V gene data show CDR1 as ENHRY and CDR2 as SYGVKD. CDR3 size: 14 residues. V lost 6 bases, J lost 5 bases, and 16 bases lay in between. CDR3 sequence (DNA): TGTGCCATCAGCCCGATGGGGGACGGGTATGGCTACACCTTC. As protein: CAISPMGDGYGYTF.